These 6 T cell receptor beta chains were sequenced from one sample in a study of PD-1 blockade in classical Hodgkin lymphoma. As to time point: cycle 4 day 1 (C4D1), after less than 7 weeks of nivolumab. Autologous stem cell transplantation was followed by relapse in every patient, and brentuximab vedotin exposure varied. The repertoire was sequenced with immunoSEQ multiplex PCR; TCRdb's copy has only in-frame clones and lacks some. The table has tens of thousands of clones, roughly 71% seen once. The material was peripheral blood mononuclear cells (PBMCs), obtained before the fourth cycle of nivolumab. The receptors were gathered from a human donor with classical Hodgkin lymphoma.

V is TRBV6-1 and J is TRBJ1-1; weak D call: TRBD1 (5 bases). Germline V gene data show CDR1 as MNHNS and CDR2 as SASEGT. CDR3 length: 15 amino acids. The V end lost 2 bases, the J end lost 4 bases, and 14 bases lay between the germline ends. The CDR3 DNA is TGTGCCAGCAGTGAATTCGAGGGGTTGGGCACTGAAGCTTTCTTT. This translates into CASSEFEGLGTEAFF.

The V call is TRBV27, the J call TRBJ2-6; 7 bases line up with TRBD1. Germline trimming cut 5 bases from V and 3 bases from J; bases unmatched to any gene: 4. Looked up from germline, CDR1 is MNHEY and CDR2 is SMNVEV (reference sequence). There are 15 residues in the CDR3. CDR3 sequence: CASSIQGYGANVLTF. The DNA of the CDR3 is TGTGCCAGCAGTATACAGGGGTATGGGGCCAACGTCCTGACTTTC.

The V and J genes are TRBV28 and TRBJ2-3; TRBD1 matches at 10 bases. Germline V CDR1 and CDR2: MDHEN, SYDVKM. V lost 5 bases to trimming and J lost 3 bases; unmatched junction nucleotides: 5. This CDR3 spans 15 amino acids. The DNA for the CDR3 is TGTGCCAGCAGTCTAGGGACAGGGGATACAGATACGCAGTATTTT. Translation gives CASSLGTGDTDTQYF.

The chain carries TRBV19 and TRBJ2-2; TRBD1 is a possible D gene (6 bases). The CDR3 is 15 amino acids. V was trimmed by 6 bases and J by 2 bases, leaving 13 bases between them. Germline CDR1 and CDR2: LNHDA and SQIVND (reference sequence). CDR3 in amino acids: CASREGGVNTGELFF. DNA of the CDR3: TGTGCCAGTAGGGAAGGGGGAGTTAACACCGGGGAGCTGTTTTTT.

The J gene is TRBJ1-2, the V gene TRBV6-4; maybe TRBD1 (6 bases). The CDR3 is 16 amino acids. Germline V gives CDR1 MRHNA, CDR2 SNTAGT. Trimming pared 2 bases from V and 5 bases from J, leaving 18 bases between. CDR3 sequence: CASSDTPEEGVYGYTF. The CDR3 DNA sequence: TGTGCCAGCAGTGACACCCCGGAAGAGGGGGTGTATGGCTACACCTTC.

The rearrangement links TRBV19 to TRBJ1-1; a weak D match, TRBD1 (5 bases). Germline CDR1 LNHDA, CDR2 SQIVND (reference sequence). The CDR3 is 15 amino acids. V lost 6 bases to trimming and J lost 4 bases, with 18 bases between them. DNA for the CDR3: TGTGCCAGTAGCCTCCTGGGGGGTATTCGCACTGAAGCTTTCTTT. This codes for CASSLLGGIRTEAFF.